This TCR beta chain stems from a study of cytomegalovirus exposure and HLA in healthy donors. The study, taken as a whole, reports: Confirmation in vitro established that a few CMV-associated chains were specific for CMV antigens. Some V segments, TRBV6-2 and TRBV6-3 among them, were indistinguishable and were therefore excluded. DRB1 showed the most TCR associations and HLA-C the fewest in a later analysis, as rates varied by HLA locus. Follow-up analysis later connected one missense variant in DCLRE1C with trimming of TCR beta V- and J-genes.

The length of the CDR3 is 15 residues. The ends were cut back, 7 bases at V and 1 base at J, with 19 bases in the middle. Germline lookup yields CDR1 SQVTM and CDR2 ANQGSEA. 13 Jbeta primers and 60 Vbeta primers were used for the PCR. The data were produced by immunoSEQ multiplex PCR, yet TCRdb's version contains in-frame clones alone and is incomplete. The sample carries roughly 100,000 clones, around 15% recorded once. About this clone itself: Its specificity is not known.

This clonotype was sampled from a female donor in good health and CMV-seronegative. This sequence joins TRBV29-1 and TRBJ2-5; maybe TRBD1 (6 bases). Material for sequencing was PBMCs. This chain's CDR3 is CSAHPGAIPQETQYF. Here the CDR3 DNA reads TGCAGCGCCCACCCAGGGGCGATTCCCCAAGAGACCCAGTACTTC.